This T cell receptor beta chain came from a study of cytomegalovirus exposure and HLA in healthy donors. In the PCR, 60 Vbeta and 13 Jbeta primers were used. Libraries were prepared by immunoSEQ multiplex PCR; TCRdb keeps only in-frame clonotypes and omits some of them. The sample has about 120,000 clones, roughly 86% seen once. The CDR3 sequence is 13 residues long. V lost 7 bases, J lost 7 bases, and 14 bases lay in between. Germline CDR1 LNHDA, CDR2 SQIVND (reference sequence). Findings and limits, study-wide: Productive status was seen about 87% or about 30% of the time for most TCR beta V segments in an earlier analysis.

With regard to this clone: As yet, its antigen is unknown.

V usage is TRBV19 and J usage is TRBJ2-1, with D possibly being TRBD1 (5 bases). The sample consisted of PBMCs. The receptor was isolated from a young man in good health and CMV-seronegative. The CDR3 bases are TGTGCCAGTATGAGATGGGGCGGAAATGAGCAGTTCTTC. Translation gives CASMRWGGNEQFF.